This entry lists 24 T cell receptor beta chains sequenced from one sample in a study of T cells after yellow fever vaccination. TCRdb processed the 5' RACE reads anew with MiXCR; each CDR3 protein has one entry. The sample holds approximately 180,000 distinct CDR3 sequences; approximately 6.2% are singletons and the top ten take just under 3%. Specimen: CD4+ T cells sorted from PBMCs, collected on the day of the first yellow fever vaccination. The receptors come from a man aged 18-30 years who received the YFV17D yellow fever vaccine.

This clonotype was recorded at least ten times. V usage is TRBV29-1 and J usage is TRBJ2-3; TRBD2 aligns across 8 bases. Germline loops: CDR1 SQVTM, CDR2 ANQGSEA. Unmatched junction bases numbered 4, after V lost 7 bases and J lost 1 base. This CDR3 spans 13 amino acids. The CDR3 is CSASAGGTDTQYF. The CDR3 nucleotides are TGCAGCGCCTCAGCGGGGGGCACAGATACGCAGTATTTT.

In this sample, this clonotype turned up many times. This chain links TRBV18 with TRBJ2-3; D is unclear. In germline, CDR1 is KGHSH, CDR2 LQKENI. This CDR3 has 17 residues. Trimming shortened V by 0 bases and J by 1 base, and 14 bases separated the two germline ends. The CDR3 is CASSPPGAGSGTDTQYF. The DNA for the CDR3 is TGTGCCAGCTCACCACCGGGTGCAGGATCGGGCACAGATACGCAGTATTTT.

A word on this clonotype: One base away lies a much larger clone, so this may be a sequencing read error. This sequence joins TRBV9 and TRBJ2-2; no definite D call. The V and J ends lost 8 bases and 7 bases respectively, with 21 bases between them. CDR3 length: 15 amino acids. Germline-derived CDR1 and CDR2 are SGDLS and YYNGEE. CDR3 in amino acids: CASDARSFGGGELFF. The CDR3 nucleotides are TGTGCCAGTGATGCACGGTCTTTCGGCGGCGGGGAGCTGTTTTTT.

There are many counts of this clonotype. The chain employs TRBV29-1 and TRBJ1-1, with 8 bases that match TRBD1. CDR1 is SQVTM, CDR2 ANQGSEA, per germline. The CDR3 covers 13 residues. The V segment lost 4 bases and the J segment 3 bases; nucleotides outside the gene matches: 4. The DNA of the CDR3 is TGCAGCGTTGTGGGACAGGCCTACACTGAAGCTTTCTTT. This sequence encodes CSVVGQAYTEAFF.

In its sample, this clonotype was seen many times. The chain combines TRBV20-1 with TRBJ2-7, with TRBD2 matching over 7 bases. Germline V lookup: CDR1 DFQATT, CDR2 SNEGSKA (reference sequence). CDR3 length: 12 residues. V lost 1 base and J lost 5; bases outside the gene matches: 2. CDR3 bases: TGCAGTGCTAGAGCAAGCGGGAACGAGCAGTACTTC. It specifies CSARASGNEQYF.

This clonotype has a handful of counts. The chain uses TRBV27 and TRBJ1-2, with unresolved D. The ends were cut back, 6 bases at V and 5 bases at J, with 16 bases in the middle. The CDR3 has 14 residues. In germline, CDR1 is MNHEY, CDR2 SMNVEV (reference sequence). Here the CDR3 reads CASRGSQDLYGYTF. In nucleotides, the CDR3 is TGTGCCAGCAGGGGGTCGCAGGACTTGTATGGCTACACCTTC.

The V and J genes are TRBV12-5 and TRBJ2-5, with D perhaps given as TRBD1 or TRBD2 (5 bases each). The CDR3 consists of 14 residues. The germline V gene has CDR1 LGHNT and CDR2 FRNRAP. Deletions cut 10 bases from V and 1 base from J, with 16 bases between. DNA of the CDR3: TGTGCTACCACACCCGGGACGTTCCAAGAGACCCAGTACTTC. It yields the protein CATTPGTFQETQYF.

At least ten counts were recorded for this clonotype. This chain uses TRBV6-5 with TRBJ2-1; D remains ambiguous. The germline gives CDR1 MNHEY, CDR2 SVGAGI. The CDR3 is 13 residues long. The ends were cut back, 5 bases at V and 10 bases at J, with 15 bases in the middle. CDR3 nucleotides: TGTGCCAGCAGTAGTCGACCGATCGGAGAGCAGTTCTTC. Translated: CASSSRPIGEQFF.

This clonotype was counted at least ten times. The rearrangement joins TRBV9 to TRBJ2-5; D may be TRBD1 or TRBD2 (5 bases each). Trimming took off 2 bases at V and 6 bases at J, with 14 bases between the two ends. Per the germline V gene, CDR1 is SGDLS and CDR2 is YYNGEE. The CDR3 extends over 14 amino acids. The CDR3 sequence is CASSVDVGTQTQYF. The DNA for the CDR3 is TGTGCCAGCAGCGTTGATGTGGGGACGCAGACCCAGTACTTC.

The table lists this clonotype with many counts. The V gene is TRBV7-9, the J gene TRBJ2-2; possibly TRBD2 for D (6 bases). Germline V lookup: CDR1 SEHNR, CDR2 FQNEAQ (reference sequence). V was cut by 4 bases and J by 2 bases, with 14 bases left in between. This CDR3 has 16 amino acids. CDR3 nucleotide sequence: TGTGCCAGCAGCTCCGTTCGGGGGACCAACACCGGGGAGCTGTTTTTT. Amino acids: CASSSVRGTNTGELFF.

Many counts were recorded for this clonotype. The chain is built from TRBV5-6 and TRBJ2-1, with 12 bases that match TRBD2. CDR1 and CDR2 from the germline V gene are SGHDT and YYEEEE. Trimming removed 5 bases from V and 3 bases from J; junction bases left unmatched: 3. The CDR3 contains 15 residues. Here the CDR3 reads CASRSGLAGYNEQFF. The CDR3 nucleotides read TGTGCCAGCAGATCGGGACTAGCGGGCTACAATGAGCAGTTCTTC. The whole variable domain, filled in from reference TRBV5-6 and TRBJ2-1, reads DAGVTQSPTHLIKTRGQQVTLRCSPKSGHDTVSWYQQALGQGPQFIFQYYEEEERQRGNFPDRFSGHQFPNYSSELNVNALLLGDSALYLCASRSGLAGYNEQFFGPGTRLTVL.

This clonotype was detected only a few times. This sequence joins TRBV10-3 and TRBJ2-1; 9 bases line up with TRBD1. Germline CDR1 and CDR2: ENHRY and SYGVKD. With 4 bases clipped from V and 2 bases from J, the junction kept 3 bases outside the gene matches. There are 15 residues in the CDR3. DNA of the CDR3: TGTGCCATCAGTGGGGGACAGGGCCCCTACAATGAGCAGTTCTTC. Amino acids: CAISGGQGPYNEQFF.

This clonotype was seen only a few times. This chain links TRBV4-2 with TRBJ2-1; 8 bases line up with TRBD2. J lost 3 bases, V lost 4 bases, and 14 bases had no gene match. The CDR3 has 18 residues. Germline values: CDR1 LGHNA, CDR2 YNFKEQ. CDR3 sequence (DNA): TGTGCCAGCAGCCCCCGTCGCAGCGGGGGTGCGGGCTACAATGAGCAGTTCTTC. Protein product: CASSPRRSGGAGYNEQFF.

There are a few counts of this clonotype. The chain carries TRBV2 and TRBJ2-2, with D hard to call. Trimming pared 4 bases from V and 4 bases from J, leaving 4 bases between. This CDR3 spans 12 amino acids. The germline V gene encodes CDR1 SNHLY and CDR2 FYNNEI. The CDR3 DNA is TGTGCCAGCAGTGTATTCACCGGGGAGCTGTTTTTT. Its protein is CASSVFTGELFF.

The V and J genes are TRBV6-5 and TRBJ2-5; D may match TRBD1 or TRBD2 (5 bases each). Germline values: CDR1 MNHEY, CDR2 SVGAGI. CDR3 length: 15 residues. Trimming left V 1 base short and J 4 bases short, with 13 bases between. CDR3 sequence: CASSYFGPGGETQYF. CDR3 bases: TGTGCCAGCAGTTACTTTGGGCCTGGGGGAGAGACCCAGTACTTC.

The gene calls are TRBV4-3 and TRBJ1-6, with a weak D call TRBD1 (5 bases). Trimming cost V 0 bases and J 8 bases, with 23 bases left between them. Germline loops: CDR1 LGHNA, CDR2 YSLEER. The CDR3 loop spans 19 amino acids. Written as DNA, the CDR3 is TGCGCCAGCAGCCAAGAGAGGGGCAGGAGCGGAGGTCTACATTCACCCCTCCACTTT. Translated: CASSQERGRSGGLHSPLHF.

This clonotype was counted a few times. This sequence joins TRBV5-1 and TRBJ1-6; D is unclear. The CDR3 has 15 residues. Trimming pared 0 bases from V and 7 bases from J, leaving 11 bases between. Germline assignment: CDR1 SGHRS and CDR2 YFSETQ. CDR3 residues: CASSLEGGWNSPLHF. DNA of the CDR3: TGCGCCAGCAGCTTGGAAGGTGGATGGAATTCACCCCTCCACTTT.

This clonotype was recorded at least ten times. This chain joins TRBV5-1 and TRBJ2-5; possibly TRBD1 for D (5 bases). V dropped 4 bases and J dropped 1 base, with 11 bases sitting between them. The CDR3 totals 14 residues. Germline lookup yields CDR1 SGHRS and CDR2 YFSETQ. The CDR3: CASSPTVTQETQYF. DNA of the CDR3: TGCGCCAGCAGCCCGACAGTGACCCAAGAGACCCAGTACTTC.

With respect to this clonotype: A read error is possible here, since a much larger clone lies one base away. J is TRBJ2-2 and V is TRBV5-1; TRBD2 might be the D (5 bases). CDR1 is SGHRS, CDR2 YFSETQ, per germline. The CDR3 extends over 14 amino acids. The CDR3 here is CASSFPTSTGEMFF. In nucleotides, the CDR3 is TGCGCCAGCAGCTTCCCCACGAGCACCGGGGAGATGTTTTTT.

This clonotype was seen a handful of times. The rearrangement joins TRBV5-1 to TRBJ2-7; no reliable D call. Trimming left V 3 bases short and J 4 bases short, with 8 bases between. Germline CDR1 SGHRS, CDR2 YFSETQ. The CDR3 is 12 amino acids. CDR3 sequence reads: CASSSQLYEQYF. The CDR3 DNA is TGCGCCAGCAGCTCTCAGTTGTACGAGCAGTACTTC.

This clonotype was counted many times. V is TRBV14 and J is TRBJ2-1; unclear D gene. The CDR3 length is 12 residues. V was trimmed by 2 bases and J by 5 bases, leaving 4 bases between them. Germline CDR1 and CDR2: SGHDN and FVKESK. CDR3 DNA: TGTGCCAGCAGCCAACCCCACAATGAGCAGTTCTTC. This gives the protein CASSQPHNEQFF. Combining the CDR3 with reference TRBV14 and TRBJ2-1 gives the whole variable domain EAGVTQFPSHSVIEKGQTVTLRCDPISGHDNLYWYRRVMGKEIKFLLHFVKESKQDESGMPNNRFLAERTGGTYSTLKVQPAELEDSGVYFCASSQPHNEQFFGPGTRLTVL.

This clonotype was observed many times. The chain has TRBV20-1 and TRBJ2-5; 9 bases map to TRBD2. Germline V gene lookup returns CDR1 DFQATT and CDR2 SNEGSKA (reference sequence). The CDR3 is 14 amino acids. The J segment lost 2 bases and the V segment lost 6 bases, leaving 7 bases of the junction unmatched. In DNA form, the CDR3 reads TGCAGTGCCCAAATAGCGGGAGTACAAGAGACCCAGTACTTC. Its translation: CSAQIAGVQETQYF.

V and J are TRBV7-2 and TRBJ1-2, with 7 bases aligning to TRBD1. This CDR3 is built from 15 residues. The germline V gene encodes CDR1 SGHTA and CDR2 FQGNSA. V was pared by 5 bases and J by 4 bases, with 10 bases of the junction left unmatched. This CDR3 is CASSPRDSVLYGYTF. The CDR3 DNA reads TGTGCCAGCAGCCCGCGGGACAGTGTTCTCTATGGCTACACCTTC.

This clonotype has at least ten counts. The chain couples TRBV7-9 to TRBJ1-1; the D is unclear. V lost 5 bases to trimming and J lost 5 bases, with 9 bases between them. CDR3 length: 12 residues. The V gene's germline CDR1 is SEHNR and CDR2 FQNEAQ (reference sequence). CDR3 DNA sequence: TGTGCCAGCAGCCGGTGGGGAACTGAAGCTTTCTTT. Translation gives CASSRWGTEAFF. Full variable domain (outside the CDR3, taken from reference TRBV7-9 and TRBJ1-1): DTGVSQNPRHKITKRGQNVTFRCDPISEHNRLYWYRQTLGQGPEFLTYFQNEAQLEKSRLLSDRFSAERPKGSFSTLEIQRTEQGDSAMYLCASSRWGTEAFFGQGTRLTVV.